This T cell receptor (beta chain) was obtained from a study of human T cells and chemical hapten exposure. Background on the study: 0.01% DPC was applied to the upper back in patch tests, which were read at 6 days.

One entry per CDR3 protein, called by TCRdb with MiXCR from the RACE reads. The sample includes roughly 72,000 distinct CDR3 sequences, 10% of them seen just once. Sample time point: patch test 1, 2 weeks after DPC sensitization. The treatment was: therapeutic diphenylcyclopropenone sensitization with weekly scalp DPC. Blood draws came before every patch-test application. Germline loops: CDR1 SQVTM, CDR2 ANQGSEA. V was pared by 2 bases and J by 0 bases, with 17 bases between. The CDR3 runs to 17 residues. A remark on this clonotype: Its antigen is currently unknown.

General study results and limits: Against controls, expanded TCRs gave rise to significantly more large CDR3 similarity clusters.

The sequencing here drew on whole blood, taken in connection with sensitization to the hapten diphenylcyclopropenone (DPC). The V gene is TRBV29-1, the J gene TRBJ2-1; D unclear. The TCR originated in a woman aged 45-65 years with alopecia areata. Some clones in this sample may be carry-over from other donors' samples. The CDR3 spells CSVESFPGPSSYNEQFF. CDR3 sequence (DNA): TGCAGCGTTGAATCCTTCCCCGGGCCCAGCTCCTACAATGAGCAGTTCTTC.